These 3 T cell receptor beta chains were all obtained from the same sample, sequenced in a study of cytomegalovirus exposure and HLA in healthy donors. Primers included in the PCR were 60 Vbeta and 13 Jbeta primers. Repertoires were generated with immunoSEQ multiplex PCR, while TCRdb's copy carries only in-frame clones and drops some. The data show 200,000 or so clones, over 75% seen once. Sequencing was done on a sample of PBMCs. Every receptor here comes from a man aged 18 to 35 in good health and CMV-seronegative.

The chain has TRBV27 and TRBJ2-3; 7 bases align to TRBD1. The CDR3 extends over 16 amino acids. V dropped 0 bases and J dropped 5; count of bases not matched to a gene: 8. The germline V gene encodes CDR1 MNHEY and CDR2 SMNVEV (reference sequence). The CDR3 DNA follows: TGTGCCAGCAGTTTATCTAGGGGGCGTTTACTAGATACGCAGTATTTT. This codes for CASSLSRGRLLDTQYF.

The chain is built from TRBV12-5 and TRBJ2-5, with 12 bases aligning to TRBD2. Germline lookup yields CDR1 LGHNT and CDR2 FRNRAP. V trimming: 5 bases; J trimming: 3 bases; junction bases outside the gene matches: 4. The CDR3 runs 15 residues. The CDR3 nucleotides are TGTGCTAGTGGTCAGGGACTAGCGGGTGAAGAGACCCAGTACTTC. It specifies CASGQGLAGEETQYF.

The rearrangement joins TRBV7-9 to TRBJ1-4; weak D call: TRBD1 (6 bases). Germline-derived CDR1 and CDR2 are SEHNR and FQNEAQ (reference sequence). Trimming cost V 1 base and J 8 bases, with 11 bases left between them. The CDR3 has 14 residues. The CDR3 reads CASSLGSGEEKLFF. CDR3 sequence (DNA): TGTGCCAGCAGCTTAGGGTCAGGGGAAGAAAAACTGTTTTTT.